Ten or more counts support the clone carrying this T cell receptor (beta chain). The antigen is undetermined. The making of cDNA relied on 5'RACE with 10-nucleotide random UMIs. Each CDR3 protein is one row after TCRdb ran MiXCR on the 5' RACE reads. This table holds tens of thousands of distinct CDR3 sequences, around 3.3% found once. The data are from a study of neurological immune-mediated disorders. Study conclusions and caveats: Subjects shared no identical expanded-clone CDR3 amino acid sequences, suggesting private TCR-beta repertoires in all groups. The multiple sclerosis repertoire cluster had no clinical or MRI feature associated with it.

Germline loops: CDR1 MNHEY, CDR2 SMNVEV (reference sequence). CDR3 size: 14 residues. The V end was cut by 0 bases, the J end by 2 bases, with 7 bases between. The TCR sequence derives from a man aged 40-55 years with multiple sclerosis. The source material was PBMCs. The gene calls are TRBV27 and TRBJ1-1; the D is unclear. This chain's CDR3 is CASSLSDLNTEAFF. In nucleotides, the CDR3 is TGTGCCAGCAGTTTATCGGACCTTAACACTGAAGCTTTCTTT.